What follows describes a single T cell receptor (beta chain). This specimen belongs to a study of blood T cell repertoires in COVID-19. CDR3 length: 13 residues. CDR1 and CDR2 from the germline V gene are SGHNT and YYREEE (reference sequence). V was pared by 3 bases and J by 5 bases, with 2 bases of the junction left unmatched. Here immunoSEQ multiplex PCR was the method, and the copy in TCRdb shows in-frame clones only, minus some. The table lists about 330,000 clones, more than 85% of them singletons. The sequenced sample was PBMCs or T cells enriched from blood (not recorded which). The chain has TRBV5-4 and TRBJ2-1; 7 bases are a match to TRBD1. The receptor was isolated from a woman younger than 45 who had recovered from COVID-19. The chain's CDR3 is CASSWDSNNEQFF. The CDR3 coding sequence is TGTGCCAGCAGCTGGGACAGTAACAATGAGCAGTTCTTC. Full variable domain (remainder filled in from reference TRBV5-4 and TRBJ2-1): ETGVTQSPTHLIKTRGQQVTLRCSSQSGHNTVSWYQQALGQGPQFIFQYYREEENGRGNFPPRFSGLQFPNYSSELNVNALELDDSALYLCASSWDSNNEQFFGPGTRLTVL.